The T cell receptor beta chain under discussion was sequenced for a study of T cells in localized non-small cell lung cancer. In its sample, this clone was seen a few times. Its antigen remains unidentified. Study results and caveats: As only one tumor region underwent sequencing, heterogeneity remains possible. Uninvolved adjacent lung showed higher T cell clonality than tumor.

The CDR3 runs 18 residues. Germline V CDR1 and CDR2: SGHTA, FQGNSA. V lost 3 bases and J lost 2; bases outside the gene matches: 7. TCRdb keeps only in-frame clones here, not all; method: immunoSEQ multiplex PCR. In the table there are fewer than 40,000 clones, 75% to 90% of which are singletons. The material sequenced was peripheral blood mononuclear cells, taken before any cancer treatment. J is TRBJ2-5 and V is TRBV7-2; 15 positions agree with TRBD2. This clonotype was obtained from a man aged 40 to 70 with stage III lung adenocarcinoma. In DNA, the CDR3 is TGTGCCAGCAGCTTGACGCCCGGGACTAGCGGGGGGCAAGAGACCCAGTACTTC. Amino acids: CASSLTPGTSGGQETQYF.